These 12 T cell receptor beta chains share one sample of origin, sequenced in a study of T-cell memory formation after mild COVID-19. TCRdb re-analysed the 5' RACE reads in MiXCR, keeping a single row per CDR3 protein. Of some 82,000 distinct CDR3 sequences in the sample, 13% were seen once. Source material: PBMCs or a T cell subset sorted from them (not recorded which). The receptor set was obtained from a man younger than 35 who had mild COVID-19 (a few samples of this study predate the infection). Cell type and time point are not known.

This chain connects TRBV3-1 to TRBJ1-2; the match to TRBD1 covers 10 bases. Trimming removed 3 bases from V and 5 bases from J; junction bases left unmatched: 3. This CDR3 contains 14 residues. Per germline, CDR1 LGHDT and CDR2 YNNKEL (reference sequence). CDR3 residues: CASSHAGQGYGYTF. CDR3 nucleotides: TGTGCCAGCAGCCACGCGGGACAGGGGTATGGCTACACCTTC.

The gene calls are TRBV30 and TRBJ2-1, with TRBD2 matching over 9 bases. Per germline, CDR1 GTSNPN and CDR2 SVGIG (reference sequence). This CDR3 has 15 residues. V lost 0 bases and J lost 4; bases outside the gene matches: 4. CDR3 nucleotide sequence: TGTGCCTGGAGTGTTGAGAGCGGGGGGTACAATGAGCAGTTCTTC. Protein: CAWSVESGGYNEQFF.

The CDR3 DNA follows: TGTGCCAGCAGCTTTTTTTGGCGGGGACAATATGGCTACACCTTC. It codes for CASSFFWRGQYGYTF. This rearrangement joins TRBV11-2 to TRBJ1-2; tentatively, D is TRBD1 (6 bases). The CDR3 is 15 amino acids. CDR1 and CDR2 from the germline V gene are SGHAT and FQNNGV. The germline V and J ends were trimmed by 3 bases and 5 bases, with 16 bases remaining between them. The full variable domain, its missing parts supplied by reference TRBV11-2 and TRBJ1-2, is EAGVAQSPRYKIIEKRQSVAFWCNPISGHATLYWYQQILGQGPKLLIQFQNNGVVDDSQLPKDRFSAERLKGVDSTLKIQPAKLEDSAVYLCASSFFWRGQYGYTFGSGTRLTVV.

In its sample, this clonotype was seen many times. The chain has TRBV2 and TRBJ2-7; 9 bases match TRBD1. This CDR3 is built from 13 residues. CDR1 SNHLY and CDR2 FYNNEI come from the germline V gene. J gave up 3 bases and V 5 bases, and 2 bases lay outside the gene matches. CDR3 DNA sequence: TGTGCCAGCAGTCGGACAGGGGACTACGAGCAGTACTTC. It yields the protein CASSRTGDYEQYF.

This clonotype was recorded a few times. The CDR3 loop reads CSADDGADTQYF. DNA of the CDR3: TGCAGCGCCGATGATGGGGCAGATACGCAGTATTTT. V usage is TRBV29-1 and J usage is TRBJ2-3; D gene uncertain. V was pared by 7 bases and J by 4 bases, with 12 bases between. The CDR3 loop spans 12 amino acids. Germline V gives CDR1 SQVTM, CDR2 ANQGSEA.

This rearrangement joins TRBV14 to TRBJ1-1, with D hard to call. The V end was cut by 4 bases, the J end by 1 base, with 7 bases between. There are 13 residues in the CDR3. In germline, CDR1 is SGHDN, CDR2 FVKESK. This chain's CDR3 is CASSLLENTEAFF. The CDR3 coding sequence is TGTGCCAGCAGCCTCTTGGAGAACACTGAAGCTTTCTTT. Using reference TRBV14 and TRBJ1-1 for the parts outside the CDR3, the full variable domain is EAGVTQFPSHSVIEKGQTVTLRCDPISGHDNLYWYRRVMGKEIKFLLHFVKESKQDESGMPNNRFLAERTGGTYSTLKVQPAELEDSGVYFCASSLLENTEAFFGQGTRLTVV.

Written as DNA, the CDR3 is TGTGCCAGCAGCCAAGACTGGCTAGCGGTCTACAATGAGCAGTTCTTC. It is translated as CASSQDWLAVYNEQFF. The chain is built from TRBV4-2 and TRBJ2-1; 7 bases match TRBD2. V shed 0 bases, J shed 3 bases, and the junction held 5 bases outside the gene matches. CDR1 and CDR2 from the germline V gene are LGHNA and YNFKEQ. The CDR3 sequence is 16 residues long.

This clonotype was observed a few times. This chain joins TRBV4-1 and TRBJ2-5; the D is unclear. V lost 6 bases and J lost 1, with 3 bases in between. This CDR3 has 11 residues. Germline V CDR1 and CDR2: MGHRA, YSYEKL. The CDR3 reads CASSVQETQYF. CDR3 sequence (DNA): TGCGCCAGCAGTGTCCAAGAGACCCAGTACTTC.

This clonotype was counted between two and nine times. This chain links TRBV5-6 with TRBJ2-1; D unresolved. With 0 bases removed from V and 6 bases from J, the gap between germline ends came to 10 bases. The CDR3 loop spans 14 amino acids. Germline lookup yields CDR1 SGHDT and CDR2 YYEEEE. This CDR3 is CASSLGGSVNEQFF. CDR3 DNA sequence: TGTGCCAGCAGCTTGGGAGGCTCAGTCAATGAGCAGTTCTTC.

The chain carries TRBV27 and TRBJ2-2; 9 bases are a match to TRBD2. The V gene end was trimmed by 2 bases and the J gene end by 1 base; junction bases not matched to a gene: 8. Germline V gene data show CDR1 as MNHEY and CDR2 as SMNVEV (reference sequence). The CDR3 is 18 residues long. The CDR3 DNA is TGTGCCAGCAGTTTACGTTTTAGCGGGGGACGGAACACCGGGGAGCTGTTTTTT. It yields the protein CASSLRFSGGRNTGELFF.

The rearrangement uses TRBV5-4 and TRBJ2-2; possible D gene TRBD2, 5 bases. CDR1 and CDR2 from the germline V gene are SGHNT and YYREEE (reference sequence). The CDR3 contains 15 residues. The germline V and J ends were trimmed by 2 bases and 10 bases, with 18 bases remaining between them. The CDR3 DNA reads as TGTGCCAGCAGCTTCTCGCCAGATATGGAGGTGGAGCTGTTTTTT. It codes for CASSFSPDMEVELFF.

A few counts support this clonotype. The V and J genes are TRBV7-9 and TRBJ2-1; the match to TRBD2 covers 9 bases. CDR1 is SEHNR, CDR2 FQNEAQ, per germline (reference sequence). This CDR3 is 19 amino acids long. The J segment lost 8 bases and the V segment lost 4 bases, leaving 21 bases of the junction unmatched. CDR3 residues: CASSSTTLGERGDWHEQFF. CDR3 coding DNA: TGTGCCAGCAGCTCTACGACCTTGGGCGAGCGGGGGGACTGGCATGAGCAGTTCTTC.